This T cell receptor (beta chain) was found in a study of blood T cells in healthy people across ages. Points from the study as a whole: Naive T cell percentage showed a strong correlation with TCR beta diversity.

This clonotype has more than one count but fewer than ten. The antigen is undetermined. Drawing of peripheral blood yielded 7.5 to 10 milliliters from each donor. The CDR3 runs to 11 residues. Trimming left V 7 bases short and J 8 bases short, with 9 bases between. The germline V gene encodes CDR1 MNHEY and CDR2 SVGEGT. Together with a sample-barcoded 5' primer, a J-beta primer mix was included in a second PCR lasting roughly 6 to 12 cycles. TCRdb redid the calling of the 5' RACE reads with MiXCR, one entry per CDR3 protein. The table lists 780,000 or so distinct CDR3 sequences, more than 50% of them singletons, with approximately 24% in the top ten.

This TCR was sampled from a man aged 35 to 55 in good health. The V call is TRBV6-2 or TRBV6-3, the J call TRBJ2-1, with D unresolved. Sequencing was done on a sample of blood. CDR3 amino acids: CASMTGYEQFF. In DNA form, the CDR3 reads TGTGCCAGCATGACTGGGTATGAGCAGTTCTTC.